This T cell receptor beta chain was recorded in a study of T cells after yellow fever vaccination. In the study overall: Any fraction with a low cell number was prepared using SMART-Seq v4 Ultra Low Input. Overall study results and limits: After the booster, about 95% of CD4 and just over 85% of CD8 primary-response clones were re-detected. Abundant bulk-population clonotypes could contaminate the FACS-sorted repertoires.

Template switching with 5'RACE generated the TCR cDNA and added a universal primer site and UMIs. TCRdb reprocessed the 5' RACE reads with MiXCR, giving one entry per CDR3 protein. The sample records around 350,000 distinct CDR3 sequences, roughly 10% being singletons. This clonotype was counted at least ten times. Its antigen is as yet unknown. There are 14 residues in the CDR3. The V end lost 2 bases, the J end lost 7 bases, and 11 bases lay between the germline ends. Germline V gene lookup returns CDR1 MGHRA and CDR2 YSYEKL. This chain links TRBV4-1 with TRBJ2-2; TRBD2 is a possible D gene (5 bases). The sample was PBMCs, taken on the day of the first yellow fever vaccination. This TCR came from a young man who received the YFV17D yellow fever vaccine. The CDR3 protein is CASSQLGVSGELFF. Here the CDR3 DNA reads TGCGCCAGCAGCCAACTCGGGGTCAGCGGGGAGCTGTTTTTT.